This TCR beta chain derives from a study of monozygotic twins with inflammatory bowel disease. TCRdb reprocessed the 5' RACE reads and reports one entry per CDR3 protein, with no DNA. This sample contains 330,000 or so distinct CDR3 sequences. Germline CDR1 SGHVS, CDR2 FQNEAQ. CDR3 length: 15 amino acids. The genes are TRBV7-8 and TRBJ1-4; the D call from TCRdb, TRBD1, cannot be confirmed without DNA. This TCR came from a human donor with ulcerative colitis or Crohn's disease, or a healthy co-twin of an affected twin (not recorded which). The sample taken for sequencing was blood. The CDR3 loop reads CASSLAGGSGEKLFF. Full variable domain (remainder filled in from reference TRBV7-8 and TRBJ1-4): GAGVSQSPRYKVAKRGQDVALRCDPISGHVSLFWYQQALGQGPEFLTYFQNEAQLDKSGLPSDRFFAERPEGSVSTLKIQRTQQEDSAVYLCASSLAGGSGEKLFFGSGTQLSVL.